This entry concerns a single TCR beta chain. Antigen unknown. This entry belongs to a study of T cell responses to AZD1222 COVID-19 vaccine. Study conclusions and caveats: Reports say nearly half of spike-specific TCRs go after unmutated variant regions.

The CDR3 runs to 16 residues. The germline V and J ends were trimmed by 3 bases and 1 base, with 16 bases remaining between them. Germline V gene data show CDR1 as DFQATT and CDR2 as SNEGSKA (reference sequence). Sequencing was performed with immunoSEQ multiplex PCR; in TCRdb, only in-frame clones are kept and a portion is missing. The sample has about 200,000 clones; almost 90% are singletons. The receptor was isolated from an adult in good health. The specimen was peripheral blood, collected on day 0 of AZD1222 vaccination. The chain joins TRBV20-1 to TRBJ1-5; no clear D. This CDR3 reads CSASSQWGMSNQPQHF. The CDR3 DNA follows: TGCAGTGCTAGTTCGCAGTGGGGTATGAGCAATCAGCCCCAGCATTTT.